These 32 T cell receptor beta chains share one sample of origin, sequenced in a study of CD8 T cells in Susac syndrome. With random hexamers, reverse transcription was performed on roughly 0.5 to 1 ug of RNA. MiXCR, applied by TCRdb to the immunoSEQ multiplex PCR reads, yields one record per CDR3 protein. The sample has approximately 190,000 distinct CDR3 sequences; roughly 94% are singletons. The sample was CD8+ T cells from PBMCs. These TCRs come from a human donor with Susac syndrome.

The V gene is TRBV30, the J gene TRBJ2-7; weak D call: TRBD1 (6 bases). The CDR3 loop spans 16 amino acids. Trimming left V 4 bases short and J 2 bases short, with 21 bases between. The germline V gene has CDR1 GTSNPN and CDR2 SVGIG (reference sequence). The CDR3 sequence: CAWTITHFQGTYEQYF. The CDR3 nucleotides read TGTGCCTGGACCATTACCCACTTCCAGGGGACCTACGAGCAGTACTTC.

V and J are TRBV15 and TRBJ2-7, with a weak D call TRBD1 (5 bases). V was clipped by 1 base and J by 3 bases, with 19 bases between them. Germline V gene sequence: CDR1 LNHNV, CDR2 YYDKDF (reference sequence). This CDR3 has 17 residues. CDR3 in DNA: TGTGCCACCAGCAGAGGCTTAGGCAGGGTGTCGCTCTACGAGCAGTACTTC. This sequence encodes CATSRGLGRVSLYEQYF.

The chain links TRBV4-1 to TRBJ2-2, with D possibly being TRBD2 (6 bases). Germline V lookup: CDR1 MGHRA, CDR2 YSYEKL. The CDR3 is 15 amino acids. V was pared by 0 bases and J by 7 bases, with 12 bases between. Here the CDR3 DNA reads TGCGCCAGCAGCCAAGAGGAGGGGCTCGGCGGGGAGCTGTTTTTT. Its protein is CASSQEEGLGGELFF.

V usage is TRBV6-5 and J usage is TRBJ2-7; the D gene could be TRBD1 or TRBD2 (5 bases each). Germline V gene lookup returns CDR1 MNHEY and CDR2 SVGAGI. The ends were cut back, 7 bases at V and 2 bases at J, with 15 bases in the middle. The CDR3 sequence is 14 residues long. The DNA of the CDR3 is TGTGCCAGCAAGGCTGGGGGTTACGCCTACGAGCAGTACTTC. Translated, it gives CASKAGGYAYEQYF.

The J gene is TRBJ2-5, the V gene TRBV2; maybe TRBD1 (5 bases). The germline CDR1 and CDR2 sequences are SNHLY and FYNNEI. The CDR3 loop spans 13 amino acids. The V end was cut by 2 bases, the J end by 1 base, with 5 bases between. Here the CDR3 DNA reads TGTGCCAGCAGTGAACAGGGCCAAGAGACCCAGTACTTC. Translating gives CASSEQGQETQYF.

V gene TRBV6-6 combines with J gene TRBJ2-7; D not certain. From germline, CDR1 is MNHNY and CDR2 SVGAGI (reference sequence). V shed 8 bases and J shed 3 bases, with 14 bases lying between them. The CDR3 covers 13 residues. The DNA for the CDR3 is TGTGCCAGCCGGGCATTCGGGTACTACGAGCAGTACTTC. It yields the protein CASRAFGYYEQYF.

The genes are TRBV29-1 and TRBJ1-1, with 11 bases aligning to TRBD1. The CDR3 runs 14 residues. The V and J ends lost 1 base and 5 bases, in that order; junction bases with no gene match: 3. In germline, CDR1 is SQVTM, CDR2 ANQGSEA. The CDR3 region is CSVEAGTGGTEAFF. CDR3 DNA: TGCAGCGTTGAAGCCGGGACAGGGGGGACTGAAGCTTTCTTT. The whole variable domain, remainder taken from reference TRBV29-1 and TRBJ1-1, is SAVISQKPSRDICQRGTSLTIQCQVDSQVTMMFWYRQQPGQSLTLIATANQGSEATYESGFVIDKFPISRPNLTFSTLTVSNMSPEDSSIYLCSVEAGTGGTEAFFGQGTRLTVV.

J is TRBJ2-5 and V is TRBV20-1, with D perhaps TRBD1 (5 bases). The V end lost 7 bases, the J end lost 0 bases, and 24 bases lay between the germline ends. CDR3 length equals 17 residues. Looked up from germline, CDR1 is DFQATT and CDR2 is SNEGSKA (reference sequence). The CDR3 DNA is TGCAGTGGCCAAGCTTTCTTTCGTCCAGGGAACCAAGAGACCCAGTACTTC. Its translation is CSGQAFFRPGNQETQYF.

The rearrangement uses TRBV11-2 and TRBJ2-6, with a possible D match to TRBD1 (6 bases). Germline CDR1 reads SGHAT; CDR2 reads FQNNGV. The V end lost 4 bases, the J end lost 0 bases, and 13 bases lay between the germline ends. The CDR3 runs 17 residues. The CDR3 spells CASSSGTLNSGANVLTF. Here the CDR3 DNA reads TGTGCCAGCAGCTCCGGGACACTAAACTCTGGGGCCAACGTCCTGACTTTC.

This chain uses TRBV13 with TRBJ2-7; D unresolved. The CDR3 consists of 12 residues. The ends were cut back, 4 bases at V and 2 bases at J, with 6 bases in the middle. Per the germline V gene, CDR1 is PRHDT and CDR2 is FYEKMQ (reference sequence). The CDR3 nucleotides read TGTGCCAGCAGCTCCGCTCCCTACGAGCAGTACTTC. This sequence encodes CASSSAPYEQYF.

CDR3 protein: CASSETGEISYGYTF. As DNA, the CDR3 is TGTGCCAGCAGTGAAACGGGAGAGATCTCCTATGGCTACACCTTC. This chain links TRBV6-1 with TRBJ1-2; D call uncertain. Germline V gene sequence: CDR1 MNHNS, CDR2 SASEGT. The ends were cut back, 2 bases at V and 4 bases at J, with 14 bases in the middle. This CDR3 has 15 residues.

This chain connects TRBV9 to TRBJ2-7, with D possibly matching TRBD1 (6 bases). The CDR3 is made up of 15 amino acids. Germline V lookup: CDR1 SGDLS, CDR2 YYNGEE. V was clipped by 0 bases and J by 6 bases, with 16 bases between them. CDR3 in DNA: TGTGCCAGCAGCGTAGGGCAGGGGATTTCGCGCGAGCAGTACTTC. As protein: CASSVGQGISREQYF.

J is TRBJ2-7 and V is TRBV5-1, with 12 bases that match TRBD1. The CDR3 covers 14 residues. Germline V gene data show CDR1 as SGHRS and CDR2 as YFSETQ. V gave up 3 bases and J gave up 6 bases; unmatched junction bases: 4. The CDR3 protein is CASSSGTGGFEQYF. For the CDR3, the DNA is TGCGCCAGCAGCTCCGGGACAGGGGGCTTCGAGCAGTACTTC.

The chain uses TRBV3-1 and TRBJ2-7; the D is unclear. Germline-derived CDR1 and CDR2 are LGHDT and YNNKEL (reference sequence). This CDR3 has 14 amino acids. The germline V and J ends were trimmed by 0 bases and 1 base, with 7 bases remaining between them. CDR3 sequence reads: CASSQDGRSYEQYF. The CDR3 coding sequence is TGTGCCAGCAGCCAAGATGGCCGTTCCTACGAGCAGTACTTC.

The rearrangement joins TRBV6-6 to TRBJ2-6; D gene uncertain. The V gene's germline CDR1 is MNHNY and CDR2 SVGAGI (reference sequence). V was trimmed by 6 bases and J by 0 bases, leaving 12 bases between them. CDR3 length: 16 residues. CDR3 sequence (DNA): TGTGCCAGCAGCCGCAAGGCAAGCTCTGGGGCCAACGTCCTGACTTTC. It yields the protein CASSRKASSGANVLTF.

The chain recombines TRBV9 with TRBJ2-1; D may be TRBD2 (6 bases). Germline lookup yields CDR1 SGDLS and CDR2 YYNGEE. The V end lost 0 bases, the J end lost 3 bases, and 13 bases lay between the germline ends. The CDR3 has 16 residues. DNA for the CDR3: TGTGCCAGCAGCGTAGGACGGTGGGGGGACTACAATGAGCAGTTCTTC. This translates into CASSVGRWGDYNEQFF.

This clonotype occurred once. The chain couples TRBV20-1 to TRBJ2-7; D uncertain. V dropped 7 bases and J dropped 4 bases, with 20 bases sitting between them. The CDR3 contains 14 residues. Germline V gene lookup returns CDR1 DFQATT and CDR2 SNEGSKA (reference sequence). CDR3 in DNA: TGCAGTGTTTATAAGCCCGAGGCGAATTACGAGCAGTACTTC. Amino acid sequence: CSVYKPEANYEQYF.

The rearrangement joins TRBV5-6 to TRBJ1-3; D remains ambiguous. CDR3 length equals 12 residues. The germline V gene encodes CDR1 SGHDT and CDR2 YYEEEE. Deletions cut 4 bases from V and 8 bases from J, with 10 bases between. CDR3 nucleotides: TGTGCCAGCAGCATCCGGAGGGACACCATATATTTT. Its protein product is CASSIRRDTIYF.

V usage is TRBV4-1 and J usage is TRBJ2-3, with unresolved D. Trimming stripped 2 bases from V and 6 bases from J, with 9 bases between. Per germline, CDR1 MGHRA and CDR2 YSYEKL. This CDR3 is 13 amino acids long. The CDR3: CASSQLGLDTQYF. CDR3 coding DNA: TGCGCCAGCAGCCAATTGGGGTTGGATACGCAGTATTTT.

Here the CDR3 reads CASSRGLAGADEQYF. The CDR3 coding sequence is TGTGCCAGCAGCCGGGGACTAGCGGGGGCCGACGAGCAGTACTTC. The chain couples TRBV7-9 to TRBJ2-7, with 14 bases identical to TRBD2. This CDR3 is 15 amino acids long. Germline V gene sequence: CDR1 SEHNR, CDR2 FQNEAQ (reference sequence). Trimming at V came to 5 bases and at J to 5 bases, leaving 5 bases not matched to a gene.

The rearrangement uses TRBV20-1 and TRBJ2-3; 10 bases are shared with TRBD2. CDR1 is DFQATT, CDR2 SNEGSKA, per germline (reference sequence). CDR3 length equals 15 residues. V lost 5 bases, J lost 0 bases, and 5 bases stayed unmatched. The CDR3 DNA follows: TGCAGTGCTTACAAGCGGGGGGGAAGCACAGATACGCAGTATTTT. Amino acids: CSAYKRGGSTDTQYF.

The chain recombines TRBV9 with TRBJ2-1, with a possible D match to TRBD2 (6 bases). The germline V gene has CDR1 SGDLS and CDR2 YYNGEE. V lost 3 bases and J 15 bases, leaving 19 bases between the germline ends. The CDR3 is 13 residues long. The CDR3 protein is CASSGGATSLMFF. Here the CDR3 DNA reads TGTGCCAGCAGCGGTGGCGCGACTAGTCTAATGTTCTTC.

The V and J genes are TRBV18 and TRBJ2-2; TRBD2 matches at 7 bases. Germline values: CDR1 KGHSH, CDR2 LQKENI. The CDR3 consists of 15 residues. V was pared by 2 bases and J by 3 bases, with 3 bases of the junction left unmatched. The CDR3 sequence: CASSPALADTGELFF. The CDR3 DNA reads TGTGCCAGCTCACCAGCCCTAGCGGACACCGGGGAGCTGTTTTTT.

The chain uses TRBV4-1 and TRBJ2-7, with D possibly matching TRBD2 (5 bases). CDR1 is MGHRA and CDR2 is YSYEKL in the germline V gene. V lost 8 bases to trimming and J lost 3 bases, with 14 bases between them. This CDR3 has 13 amino acids. In DNA form, the CDR3 reads TGCGCCAGCTCGGAGGAACAGTACTACGAGCAGTACTTC. It specifies CASSEEQYYEQYF.

The chain combines TRBV4-1 with TRBJ2-5, with 10 positions matching TRBD2. Looked up from germline, CDR1 is MGHRA and CDR2 is YSYEKL. This CDR3 spans 17 amino acids. Unmatched junction bases numbered 10, after V lost 1 base and J lost 5 bases. The CDR3 here is CASSQVLSGGAGETQYF. In DNA form, the CDR3 reads TGCGCCAGCAGCCAAGTTCTAAGCGGGGGGGCCGGTGAGACCCAGTACTTC.

The chain carries TRBV15 and TRBJ1-1; D remains unclear. Germline CDR1 is LNHNV and CDR2 is YYDKDF (reference sequence). V was pared by 0 bases and J by 5 bases, with 7 bases between. The CDR3 has 13 residues. CDR3 in amino acids: CATSRDEVTEAFF. The CDR3 DNA follows: TGTGCCACCAGCAGAGATGAGGTTACTGAAGCTTTCTTT.

The chain has TRBV5-4 and TRBJ2-2; the D gene is possibly TRBD2 (5 bases). The CDR3 runs to 13 residues. The V end was cut by 4 bases, the J end by 5 bases, with 9 bases between. Germline V gene lookup returns CDR1 SGHNT and CDR2 YYREEE (reference sequence). In DNA form, the CDR3 reads TGTGCCAGCAGCCCGGACTGGACCGGGGAGCTGTTTTTT. Translating it yields CASSPDWTGELFF.

The chain combines TRBV5-4 with TRBJ2-3; 9 bases line up with TRBD2. The germline gives CDR1 SGHNT, CDR2 YYREEE (reference sequence). Trimming cost V 5 bases and J 0 bases; bases outside gene matches: 7. This CDR3 comprises 16 residues. The CDR3 here is CASRPSGAPSTDTQYF. CDR3 nucleotides: TGTGCCAGCAGACCTAGCGGGGCGCCTAGCACAGATACGCAGTATTTT.

The V gene is TRBV5-4, the J gene TRBJ2-3; 9 nucleotides line up with TRBD2. The trim removed 4 bases at V and 2 bases at J, leaving 11 bases unmatched. The CDR3 loop spans 17 amino acids. The germline V gene encodes CDR1 SGHNT and CDR2 YYREEE (reference sequence). The CDR3 DNA reads as TGTGCCAGCAGCCCTGAGGCTAGCGGGGTCCTCACAGATACGCAGTATTTT. This encodes CASSPEASGVLTDTQYF.

This chain links TRBV27 with TRBJ2-7; TRBD2 agrees at 13 bases. CDR3 size: 18 residues. Germline CDR1 reads MNHEY; CDR2 reads SMNVEV (reference sequence). V trimming: 2 bases; J trimming: 3 bases; junction bases outside the gene matches: 10. In nucleotides, the CDR3 is TGTGCCAGCAGTTTAAAATGGGTAGGACTAGCGGGAGTCTACGAGCAGTACTTC. Translated: CASSLKWVGLAGVYEQYF.

Turning to this clonotype: The junction and the germline gene differ at one end; a read error may be behind it. The chain employs TRBV7-7 and TRBJ2-3; possible D gene TRBD2, 5 bases. The germline gives CDR1 SSHAT, CDR2 FNYEAQ (reference sequence). The CDR3 extends over 15 amino acids. CDR3 in DNA: TGTGCTAGCAGTCGTACTAGTTTCCCCACAGATACGCAGTATTTT. As protein: CASSRTSFPTDTQYF. The entire variable domain, with the rest obtained from reference TRBV7-7 and TRBJ2-3, is as follows: GAGVSQSPRYKVTKRGQDVTLRCDPISSHATLYWYQQALGQGPEFLTYFNYEAQPDKSGLPSDRFSAERPEGSISTLTIQRTEQRDSAMYRCASSRTSFPTDTQYFGPGTRLTVL.

This clonotype appeared a few times. This rearrangement joins TRBV27 to TRBJ2-7; TRBD2 matches at 7 bases. V lost 5 bases and J lost 1; bases outside the gene matches: 2. The germline V gene encodes CDR1 MNHEY and CDR2 SMNVEV (reference sequence). The CDR3 is 13 residues long. Written as DNA, the CDR3 is TGTGCCAGCAGTCCTAGCGGATCCTACGAGCAGTACTTC. Protein sequence: CASSPSGSYEQYF.